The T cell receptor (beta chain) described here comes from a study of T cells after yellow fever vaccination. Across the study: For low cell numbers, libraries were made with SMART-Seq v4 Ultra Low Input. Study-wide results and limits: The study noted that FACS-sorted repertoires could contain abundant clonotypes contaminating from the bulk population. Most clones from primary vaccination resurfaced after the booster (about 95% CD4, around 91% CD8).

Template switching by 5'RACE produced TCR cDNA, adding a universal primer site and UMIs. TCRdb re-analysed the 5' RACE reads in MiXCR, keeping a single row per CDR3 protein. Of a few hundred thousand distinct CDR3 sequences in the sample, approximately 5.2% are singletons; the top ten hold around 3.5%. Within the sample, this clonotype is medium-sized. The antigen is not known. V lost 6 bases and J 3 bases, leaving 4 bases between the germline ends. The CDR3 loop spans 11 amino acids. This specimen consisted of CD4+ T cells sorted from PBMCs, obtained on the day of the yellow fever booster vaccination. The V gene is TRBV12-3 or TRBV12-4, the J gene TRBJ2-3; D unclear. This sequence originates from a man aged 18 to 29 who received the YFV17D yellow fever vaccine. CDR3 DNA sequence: TGTGCCAGCAGCTTTACAGATACGCAGTATTTT. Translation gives CASSFTDTQYF.